This T cell receptor (beta chain) was captured by sequencing in a study of CDR3 diversity in severe acne. Germline V gene sequence: CDR1 DFQATT, CDR2 SNEGSKA (reference sequence). The CDR3 length is 15 residues. The J segment lost 2 bases and the V segment lost 3 bases, leaving 8 bases of the junction unmatched. TCRdb ran MiXCR on the PCR reads and lists one entry per CDR3 protein. The sample has more than 85,000 distinct CDR3 sequences, approximately 49% seen once. The chain carries TRBV20-1 and TRBJ2-7, with 9 bases lining up with TRBD2. Sequenced input: blood. This clonotype was obtained from a male donor with severe acne vulgaris. The CDR3 protein is CSASRGRGGTYEQYF. The CDR3 DNA sequence: TGCAGTGCTAGCCGCGGGAGGGGCGGTACCTACGAGCAGTACTTC.